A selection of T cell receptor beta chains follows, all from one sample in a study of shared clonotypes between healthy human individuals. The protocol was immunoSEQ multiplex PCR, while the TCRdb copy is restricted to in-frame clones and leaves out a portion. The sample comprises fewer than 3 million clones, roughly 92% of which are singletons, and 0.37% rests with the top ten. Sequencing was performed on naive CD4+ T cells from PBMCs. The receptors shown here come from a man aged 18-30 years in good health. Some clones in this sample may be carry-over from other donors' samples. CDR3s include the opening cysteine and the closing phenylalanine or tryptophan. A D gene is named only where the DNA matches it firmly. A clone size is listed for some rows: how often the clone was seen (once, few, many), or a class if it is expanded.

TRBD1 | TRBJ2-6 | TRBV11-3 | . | TGTGCCAGCAGCCCAAGGACAGGACCAAACGTCCTGACTTTC | CASSPRTGPNVLTF
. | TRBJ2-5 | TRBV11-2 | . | TGTGCCAGCAGCTTGAGGGGCCGGGAGACCCAGTACTTC | CASSLRGRETQYF
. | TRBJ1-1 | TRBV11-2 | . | TGTGCCAGCAGCCAGGGCCGGGGAAACACTGAAGCTTTCTTT | CASSQGRGNTEAFF
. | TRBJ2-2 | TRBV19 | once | TGTGCCAGTAGTATTTCCCGGGTGGTCGGGGAGCTGTTTTTT | CASSISRVVGELFF
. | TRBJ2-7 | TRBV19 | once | TGTGCCAGTAGCCGTACAGGACAGACGAGCTCCTACGAGCAGTACTTC | CASSRTGQTSSYEQYF
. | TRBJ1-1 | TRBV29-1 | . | TGCAGCGTTGAGGGTCGGATGAACACTGAAGCTTTCTTT | CSVEGRMNTEAFF
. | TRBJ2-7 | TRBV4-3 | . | TGCGCCAGCAGCCAAGATCGGGGCAGGGTTTATGGCGAGCAGTACTTC | CASSQDRGRVYGEQYF
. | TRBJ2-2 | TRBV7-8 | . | TGTGCCAGCAGCTCCGTCGCTATGGGGCAGGGGGAGCTGTTTTTT | CASSSVAMGQGELFF
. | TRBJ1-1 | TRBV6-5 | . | TGTGCCAGCAGTCCCGGGACGCTAGGGAACACTGAAGCTTTCTTT | CASSPGTLGNTEAFF
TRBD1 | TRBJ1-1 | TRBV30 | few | TGTGCCTGGAGTCAGGACAGGGGATTTGAGGCTTTCTTT | CAWSQDRGFEAFF
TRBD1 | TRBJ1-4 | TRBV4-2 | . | TGTGCCAGCAGCCAAGATCATCAGGGGGCGGTAAAACTGTTTTTT | CASSQDHQGAVKLFF
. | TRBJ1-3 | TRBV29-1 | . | TGCAGCGTCCTAAAAATCTCAGGGCCTGGAAACACCATATATTTT | CSVLKISGPGNTIYF
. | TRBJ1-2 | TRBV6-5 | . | TGTGCCAGCAGCCTCCGACCTCAGGGGTATGGCTACACCTTC | CASSLRPQGYGYTF
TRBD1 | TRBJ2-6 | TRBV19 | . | TGTGCCAGTAGTCCTCAGCCGGGACAGGAAAGCTCTGGGGCCAACGTCCTGACTTTC | CASSPQPGQESSGANVLTF
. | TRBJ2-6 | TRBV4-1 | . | TGCGCCAGCGCAAGGGGGGTGAGTTCTGGGGCCAACGTCCTGACTTTC | CASARGVSSGANVLTF
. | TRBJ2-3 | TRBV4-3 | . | TGCGCCAGCAGCCAAGCAGCGCGGCCGGGAGATACGCAGTATTTT | CASSQAARPGDTQYF
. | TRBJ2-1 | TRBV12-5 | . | TGTGCTAGTGGTTTGATCCAAGGAGGTGCTCACGAAAAGTTCTTC | CASGLIQGGAHEKFF
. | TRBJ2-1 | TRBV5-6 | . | TGTGCCAGCAGCTTGGCCCGCGCCTCCGGTTACAATGAGCAGTTCTTC | CASSLARASGYNEQFF
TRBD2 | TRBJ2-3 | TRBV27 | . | TGTGCCAGCAGTTTATTATCTAGCGGGAGTGATACGCAGTATTTT | CASSLLSSGSDTQYF
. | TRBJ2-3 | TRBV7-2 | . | TGTGCCAGCAGCTTAGTAGATGGCGGATACGGGCAGTATTTT | CASSLVDGGYGQYF
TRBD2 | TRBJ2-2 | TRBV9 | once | TGTGCCAGCAGCGTAGCCGGGACTAGCGGGGTCACCGGGGAGCTGTTTTTT | CASSVAGTSGVTGELFF
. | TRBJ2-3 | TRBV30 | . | TGTGCCTTCGCCCTCGGTACGCAGTATTTT | CAFALGTQYF
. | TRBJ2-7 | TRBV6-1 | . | TGTGCCAGCAGAACCGGGAGCCAATACGAGCAGTACTTC | CASRTGSQYEQYF
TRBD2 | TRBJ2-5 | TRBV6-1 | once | TGTGCCAGCAAGCCTAGCGGTAGGCCGGTGGAGACCCAGTACTTC | CASKPSGRPVETQYF
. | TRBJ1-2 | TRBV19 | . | TGTGCCAGTAGTAGGCTCAACTATGGCTACACCTTC | CASSRLNYGYTF
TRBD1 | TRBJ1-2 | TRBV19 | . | TGTGCCAGCGACAATAGACAGGGGGCAGGGGGCTACACCTTC | CASDNRQGAGGYTF
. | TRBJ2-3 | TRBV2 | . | TGTGCCAGCAGTGAATTAGTCGGGAGCACAGATACGCAGTATTTT | CASSELVGSTDTQYF
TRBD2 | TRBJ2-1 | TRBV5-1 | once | TGCGCCAGCCACCGATCGATAGCGGGAGGGTCAATCGATGAGCAGTTCTTC | CASHRSIAGGSIDEQFF
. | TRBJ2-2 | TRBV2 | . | TGTGCCAGCAGCGCCAGGGAGAGGGGCACCGGGGAGCTGTTTTTT | CASSARERGTGELFF
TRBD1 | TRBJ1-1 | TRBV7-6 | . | TGTGCCAGCGTACGGGACAGCAGTTTTATGAACACTGAAGCTTTCTTT | CASVRDSSFMNTEAFF
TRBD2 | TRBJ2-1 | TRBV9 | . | TGTGCCAGCAGCGTAGATCGGACTAGCGGAATTTTCAACCCAGGGAATGAGCAGTTCTTC | CASSVDRTSGIFNPGNEQFF
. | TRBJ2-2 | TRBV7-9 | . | TGTGCCAGCAGCCCCAGGCGGGGACGCTCAAACACCGGGGAGCTGTTTTTT | CASSPRRGRSNTGELFF
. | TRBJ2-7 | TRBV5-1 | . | TGCGCCAGCAGCTTATTCGGACTTTCCTACGAGCAGTACTTC | CASSLFGLSYEQYF
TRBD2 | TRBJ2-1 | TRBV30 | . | TGTGCCTGGAGTTGGCTAGCGGGGGGTGGCTCCTACAATGAGCAGTTCTTC | CAWSWLAGGGSYNEQFF
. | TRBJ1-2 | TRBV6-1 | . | TGTGCCAGCAGCGCACTTAGGGGCTACGGCTACACCTTC | CASSALRGYGYTF
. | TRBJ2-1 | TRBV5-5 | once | TGTGCCAGCAGCTTGGTAATCCCCGGGGATGAGCAGTTCTTC | CASSLVIPGDEQFF
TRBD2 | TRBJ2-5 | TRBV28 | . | TGTGCCAGCAGTTTCGGGACTAGCGGGAAGGAGACCCAGTACTTC | CASSFGTSGKETQYF
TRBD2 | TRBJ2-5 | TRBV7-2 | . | TGTGCCAGCAGCCCCCGACTAGCGGGAGTTCTCCAAGAGACCCAGTACTTC | CASSPRLAGVLQETQYF
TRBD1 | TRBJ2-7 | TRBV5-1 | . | TGCGCCAGCAGCTTGGCTACAGGGGCCTACGAGCAGTACTTC | CASSLATGAYEQYF
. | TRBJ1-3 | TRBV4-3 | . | TGCGCCAGCAGCCAGGTTTGGGGAGGGCCTGCGTACACCATATATTTT | CASSQVWGGPAYTIYF
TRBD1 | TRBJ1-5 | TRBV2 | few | TGTGCCAGCAGCGTCGGGACAGGGGTAACTCAGCCCCAGCATTTT | CASSVGTGVTQPQHF
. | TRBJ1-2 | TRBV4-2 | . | TGTGCCAGCAGCAGCGACGGCCCTGACTATGGCTACACCTTC | CASSSDGPDYGYTF
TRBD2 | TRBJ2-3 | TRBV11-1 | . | TGTGCCAGCAGCCTGGGACTAGCGGGAGCGGGGGATACGCAGTATTTT | CASSLGLAGAGDTQYF
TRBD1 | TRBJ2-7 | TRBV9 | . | TGTGCCAGCAGCGGGGGACAGGGTATGTTCGAGCAGTACTTC | CASSGGQGMFEQYF
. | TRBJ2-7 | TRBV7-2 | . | TGTGCCAGCAGCCCAAGGACAGCCGAGCAGTACTTC | CASSPRTAEQYF
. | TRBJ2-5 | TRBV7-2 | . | TGTGCCAGCAGCTTAGTAGGGGAGGCGGAGACCCAGTACTTC | CASSLVGEAETQYF
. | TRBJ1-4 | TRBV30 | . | TGTGCCTGGAGTGAAAGGGTGGGCGAAAAACTGTTTTTT | CAWSERVGEKLFF
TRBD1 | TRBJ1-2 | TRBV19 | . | TGTGCCAGTAGTCCCCGCCGGGACAGGTGGACACGATATGGCTACACCTTC | CASSPRRDRWTRYGYTF
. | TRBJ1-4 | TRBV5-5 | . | TGTGCCAGCAGCTTCGGGCCCTCAACTAATGAAAAACTGTTTTTT | CASSFGPSTNEKLFF
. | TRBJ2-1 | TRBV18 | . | TGTGCCAGCTCACCAGCGGGCCGAAGCTCCTACAATGAGCAGTTCTTC | CASSPAGRSSYNEQFF
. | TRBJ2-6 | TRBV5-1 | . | TGCGCCAGCAGCTGGGGAGGCAGGGGTCTATCTGGGGCCAACGTCCTGACTTTC | CASSWGGRGLSGANVLTF
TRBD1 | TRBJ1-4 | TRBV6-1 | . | TGTGCCAGCAGGTACACACAGGGGCGAAAACTGTTTTTT | CASRYTQGRKLFF
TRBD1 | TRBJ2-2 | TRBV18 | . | TGTGCCAGCTCACTCTTAATTATGGACAGGGAAAACACCGGGGAGCTGTTTTTT | CASSLLIMDRENTGELFF
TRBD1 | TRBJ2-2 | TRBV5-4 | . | TGTGCCAGCAGCTTGGGGGACAGGAGGAACACCGGGGAGCTGTTTTTT | CASSLGDRRNTGELFF
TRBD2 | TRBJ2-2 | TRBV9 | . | TGTGCCAGCAGCGTAGAGCTAGCGGGAGACACCGGGGAGCTGTTTTTT | CASSVELAGDTGELFF